Below are 10 T cell receptor beta chains sequenced from a single sample in a study of T cell repertoires in cytomegalovirus infection. TCRdb recomputed calls from the reads with MiXCR, one row per CDR3 protein. This sample yields 100,000 to 150,000 distinct CDR3 sequences, of which more than 7% are seen a single time; roughly a tenth belongs to the top ten. The sequenced material came from PBMCs. The source is a human donor in good health (CMV status not recorded). Some clones in this sample may be carry-over from other donors' samples.

This clonotype was seen many times. The chain joins TRBV20-1 to TRBJ2-1; possible D gene TRBD2, 6 bases. The CDR3 extends over 14 amino acids. Germline V gene lookup returns CDR1 DFQATT and CDR2 SNEGSKA (reference sequence). V gave up 0 bases and J gave up 9 bases, with 15 bases separating them. The CDR3 nucleotides read TGCAGTGCTAGAGACCTACTCCTAGCGAGTGAGCAGTTCTTC. Residues: CSARDLLLASEQFF.

This clonotype was seen many times. J is TRBJ1-6 and V is TRBV6-5, with no clear D. This CDR3 comprises 13 residues. Germline CDR1 MNHEY, CDR2 SVGAGI. V gave up 2 bases and J gave up 10 bases, with 9 bases separating them. CDR3 sequence reads: CASSYVRESPLHF. CDR3 bases: TGTGCCAGCAGTTACGTCCGGGAATCACCCCTCCACTTT.

This clonotype was detected ten times or more. V gene TRBV25-1 combines with J gene TRBJ1-3, with D tentatively TRBD1 (5 bases). Germline values: CDR1 MGHDK, CDR2 SYGVNS. V was clipped by 2 bases and J by 4 bases, with 15 bases between them. This CDR3 is built from 16 residues. This chain's CDR3 is CASSEAGTPRGNTIYF. The CDR3 nucleotides are TGTGCCAGCAGTGAAGCCGGGACCCCAAGGGGAAACACCATATATTTT.

This clonotype was observed many times. CDR3 region: CASSPLTASPLHF. The CDR3 region has the DNA TGTGCCAGCAGCCCCCTCACGGCTTCACCCCTCCACTTT. The chain couples TRBV7-9 to TRBJ1-6, with D unresolved. V lost 5 bases and J lost 9, with 11 bases in between. CDR1 and CDR2 from the germline V gene are SEHNR and FQNEAQ (reference sequence). The CDR3 is 13 amino acids.

This clonotype was counted ten times or more. The chain uses TRBV6-4 and TRBJ2-3, with TRBD2 matching 10 bases. With V trimmed by 5 bases and J by 4 bases, 9 bases remained unmatched. This CDR3 comprises 16 residues. Germline loops: CDR1 MRHNA, CDR2 SNTAGT. The CDR3 region has the DNA TGTGCCAGCAGTCTGGAGAGCGGGGGGGCGTCAGATACGCAGTATTTT. Translation gives CASSLESGGASDTQYF.

This clonotype was observed a few times. The chain has TRBV2 and TRBJ1-5; weak D call: TRBD1 (5 bases). V lost 1 base to trimming and J lost 3 bases, with 10 bases between them. Germline V lookup: CDR1 SNHLY, CDR2 FYNNEI. This CDR3 has 15 amino acids. The CDR3 bases are TGTGCCAGCAGTGAAGAGGGGCCCCCCAATCAGCCCCAGCATTTT. Translating gives CASSEEGPPNQPQHF.

The chain is built from TRBV5-6 and TRBJ1-6, with D possibly matching TRBD1 (5 bases). Germline V CDR1 and CDR2: SGHDT, YYEEEE. The CDR3 has 12 residues. With 7 bases removed from V and 8 bases from J, the gap between germline ends came to 10 bases. In DNA form, the CDR3 reads TGTGCCAGCGGAGTACAGGATTCACCCCTCCACTTT. This translates into CASGVQDSPLHF. The whole variable domain, remainder taken from reference TRBV5-6 and TRBJ1-6, is DAGVTQSPTHLIKTRGQQVTLRCSPKSGHDTVSWYQQALGQGPQFIFQYYEEEERQRGNFPDRFSGHQFPNYSSELNVNALLLGDSALYLCASGVQDSPLHFGNGTRLTVT.

At least ten counts were recorded for this clonotype. The V call is TRBV7-9, the J call TRBJ1-1; D gene ambiguous. V was shortened by 1 base and J by 6 bases, with 12 bases between the two germline ends. The CDR3 runs to 14 residues. Per the germline V gene, CDR1 is SEHNR and CDR2 is FQNEAQ (reference sequence). The CDR3 loop is CASSLDMRDPEAFF. CDR3 nucleotide sequence: TGTGCCAGCAGCTTAGATATGCGGGATCCTGAAGCTTTCTTT.

Ten or more counts support this clonotype. The gene calls are TRBV29-1 and TRBJ1-2; no clear D gene. Germline CDR1 SQVTM, CDR2 ANQGSEA. V lost 7 bases and J lost 0, with 9 bases in between. The CDR3 consists of 12 residues. CDR3 residues: CSGIQANYGYTF. The CDR3 coding sequence is TGCAGCGGGATACAAGCTAACTATGGCTACACCTTC.

The chain employs TRBV29-1 and TRBJ2-5; a possible D gene is TRBD1 (6 bases). CDR1 and CDR2 (germline): SQVTM, ANQGSEA. Trimming took 7 bases from V and 3 from J, leaving 12 bases between them. The CDR3 extends over 12 amino acids. CDR3 sequence reads: CSASGGEETQYF. For the CDR3, the DNA is TGCAGCGCGAGTGGGGGCGAAGAGACCCAGTACTTC.